These 9 T cell receptor beta chains were all obtained from the same sample, sequenced in a study of cytomegalovirus exposure and HLA in healthy donors. This PCR relied on a set of 60 Vbeta primers and 13 Jbeta primers. Profiled with immunoSEQ multiplex PCR; TCRdb holds only in-frame clones, not every one. The sample records around 150,000 clones, 9.4% being singletons. The material sequenced was PBMCs. All receptors derive from a male donor in good health and CMV-seronegative.

The chain has TRBV5-4 and TRBJ1-4, with 8 bases lining up with TRBD1. The V segment lost 5 bases and the J segment 8 bases; nucleotides outside the gene matches: 8. Germline V CDR1 and CDR2: SGHNT, YYREEE (reference sequence). The CDR3 runs 14 residues. The CDR3, as DNA: TGTGCCAGCAGTTTTGACAGGGGTAACGAAAAACTGTTTTTT. It is translated as CASSFDRGNEKLFF.

The chain carries TRBV21-1 and TRBJ2-1; TRBD2, as called in the table, went unchecked against the DNA. TRBV21-1 is assigned pseudogene status. The CDR3 consists of 15 residues. CDR3 protein: CASSSSGTRIGEQFF. The CDR3 coding sequence is TGTGCCAGCAGCAGTTCCGGGACTAGAATTGGTGAGCAGTTCTTC.

This clone showed up just a few times. The V gene is TRBV9, the J gene TRBJ2-2; 8 nucleotides match TRBD1. Germline values: CDR1 SGDLS, CDR2 YYNGEE. This CDR3 region has 18 residues. V lost 0 bases to trimming and J lost 3 bases; unmatched junction nucleotides: 10. The chain's CDR3 is CASSVGTGQGRDTGELFF. CDR3 DNA: TGTGCCAGCAGCGTAGGAACCGGACAGGGCAGGGACACCGGGGAGCTGTTTTTT.

The chain combines TRBV27 with TRBJ1-1; a possible D gene is TRBD1 (5 bases). This CDR3 is 15 amino acids long. Germline CDR1 and CDR2: MNHEY and SMNVEV (reference sequence). Trimming removed 2 bases at V and 2 bases at J, with 12 bases between. CDR3 nucleotide sequence: TGTGCCAGCAGTTTAATCGAAGGGACTAACACTGAAGCTTTCTTT. It codes for CASSLIEGTNTEAFF.

J is TRBJ1-2 and V is TRBV7-9, with 8 bases identical to TRBD1. The junction had 6 bases not matched to a gene; V was cut back by 4 bases and J by 5 bases. The germline V gene has CDR1 SEHNR and CDR2 FQNEAQ (reference sequence). This CDR3 has 14 residues. CDR3 region: CASSSPQGAYGYTF. As DNA, the CDR3 is TGTGCCAGCAGCTCCCCCCAGGGGGCATATGGCTACACCTTC. The full variable domain, in which reference TRBV7-9 and TRBJ1-2 provide the parts outside the CDR3, is DTGVSQNPRHKITKRGQNVTFRCDPISEHNRLYWYRQTLGQGPEFLTYFQNEAQLEKSRLLSDRFSAERPKGSFSTLEIQRTEQGDSAMYLCASSSPQGAYGYTFGSGTRLTVV.

J is TRBJ2-3 and V is TRBV4-3, with unresolved D. CDR1 LGHNA and CDR2 YSLEER come from the germline V gene. V lost 0 bases and J lost 4, with 11 bases in between. This CDR3 has 15 residues. Written as DNA, the CDR3 is TGCGCCAGCAGCCAAGATACAGCTTTGTCAGATACGCAGTATTTT. Translation: CASSQDTALSDTQYF.

The CDR3 sequence: CATSRRGQLNTEAFF. The DNA of the CDR3 is TGTGCCACCAGCAGACGGGGACAGCTGAACACTGAAGCTTTCTTT. J is TRBJ1-1 and V is TRBV15; 7 bases are a match to TRBD1. Per the germline V gene, CDR1 is LNHNV and CDR2 is YYDKDF (reference sequence). The length of the CDR3 is 15 residues. The ends lost 2 bases at V and 0 bases at J; junction bases unmatched: 3.

The chain couples TRBV7-2 to TRBJ1-2; TRBD1 matches at 10 bases. The CDR3 runs 17 residues. CDR1 is SGHTA and CDR2 is FQGNSA in the germline V gene. Trimming removed 1 base from V and 1 base from J; junction bases left unmatched: 6. The CDR3 DNA follows: TGTGCCAGCAGCTTAGGAGGGACAGGGGCCCTTAACTATGGCTACACCTTC. This gives the protein CASSLGGTGALNYGYTF.

The CDR3 sequence: CAISEGISGGDTEAFF. The CDR3 DNA reads TGTGCCATCAGTGAGGGGATCTCGGGAGGGGACACTGAAGCTTTCTTT. The chain has TRBV10-3 and TRBJ1-1; D perhaps matches TRBD1 (5 bases). Germline values: CDR1 ENHRY, CDR2 SYGVKD. V shed 2 bases and J shed 3 bases, with 16 bases lying between them. This CDR3 has 16 amino acids.